This T cell receptor (beta chain) was retrieved from a study of blood T cell repertoires in COVID-19. Study as a whole: COVID-19 samples collected from the United States, Italy and Spain covered acute and convalescent phases. Nucleic acid was either cDNA or gDNA, and it came from T cells, B-cell-depleted T cells, or PBMCs.

Trimming took 10 bases from V and 3 from J; bases not matched to a gene: 3. Germline assignment: CDR1 KGHDR and CDR2 SFDVKD. The CDR3 has 12 amino acids. In the study's own analysis: Reference gene primer amplification in the assay estimated nucleated cell counts. Clones were sequenced by immunoSEQ multiplex PCR, and TCRdb holds only the in-frame ones, with some missing. That table gives V, J and clone size, and the DNA gave D and trimming. The sample consists of 29,000 or so clones, around 90% of them appearing once. The origin of this receptor is a man aged 50 to 60 with active COVID-19. This chain links TRBV24-1 with TRBJ2-3, with TRBD2 matching 7 bases. The sample comprised peripheral blood. The CDR3 DNA reads as TGTGCCACTTCTAGCGGAACAGATACGCAGTATTTT. It translates to CATSSGTDTQYF.